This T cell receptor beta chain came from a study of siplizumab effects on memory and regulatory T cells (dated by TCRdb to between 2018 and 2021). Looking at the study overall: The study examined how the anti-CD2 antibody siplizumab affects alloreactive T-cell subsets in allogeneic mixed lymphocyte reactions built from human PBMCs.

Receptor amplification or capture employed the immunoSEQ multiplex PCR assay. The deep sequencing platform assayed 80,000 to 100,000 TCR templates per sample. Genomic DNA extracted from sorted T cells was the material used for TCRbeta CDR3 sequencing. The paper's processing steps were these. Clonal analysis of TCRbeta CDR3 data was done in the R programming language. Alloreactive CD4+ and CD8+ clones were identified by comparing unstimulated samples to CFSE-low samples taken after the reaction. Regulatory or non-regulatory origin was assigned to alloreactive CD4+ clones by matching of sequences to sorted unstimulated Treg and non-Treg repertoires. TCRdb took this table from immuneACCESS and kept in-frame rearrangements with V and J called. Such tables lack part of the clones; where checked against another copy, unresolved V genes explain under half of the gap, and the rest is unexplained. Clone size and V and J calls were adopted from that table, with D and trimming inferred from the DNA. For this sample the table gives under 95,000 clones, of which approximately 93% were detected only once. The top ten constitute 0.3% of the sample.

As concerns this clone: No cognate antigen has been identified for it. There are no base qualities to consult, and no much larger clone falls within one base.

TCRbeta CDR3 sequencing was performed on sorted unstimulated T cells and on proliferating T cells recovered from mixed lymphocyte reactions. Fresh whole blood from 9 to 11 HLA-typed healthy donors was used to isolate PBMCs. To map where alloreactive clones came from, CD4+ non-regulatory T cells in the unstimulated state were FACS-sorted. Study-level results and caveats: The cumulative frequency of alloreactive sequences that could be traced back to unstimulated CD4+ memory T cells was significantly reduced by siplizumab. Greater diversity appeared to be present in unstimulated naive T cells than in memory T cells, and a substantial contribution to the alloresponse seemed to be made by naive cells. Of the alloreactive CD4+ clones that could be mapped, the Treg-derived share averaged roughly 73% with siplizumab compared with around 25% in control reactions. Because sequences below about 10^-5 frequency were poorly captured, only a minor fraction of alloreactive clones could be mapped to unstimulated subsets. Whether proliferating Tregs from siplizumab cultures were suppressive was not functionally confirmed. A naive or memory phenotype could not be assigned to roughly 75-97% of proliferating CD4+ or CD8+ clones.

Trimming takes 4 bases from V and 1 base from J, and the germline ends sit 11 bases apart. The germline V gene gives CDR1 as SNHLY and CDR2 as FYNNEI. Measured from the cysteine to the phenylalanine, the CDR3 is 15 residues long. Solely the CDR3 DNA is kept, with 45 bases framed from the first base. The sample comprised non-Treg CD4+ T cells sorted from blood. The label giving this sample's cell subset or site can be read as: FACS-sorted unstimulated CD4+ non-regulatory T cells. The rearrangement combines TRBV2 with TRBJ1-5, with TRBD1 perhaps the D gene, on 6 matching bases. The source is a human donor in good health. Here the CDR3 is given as CASSAEGGSNQPQHF. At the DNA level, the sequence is TGTGCCAGCAGTGCTGAGGGGGGGAGCAATCAGCCCCAGCATTTT.